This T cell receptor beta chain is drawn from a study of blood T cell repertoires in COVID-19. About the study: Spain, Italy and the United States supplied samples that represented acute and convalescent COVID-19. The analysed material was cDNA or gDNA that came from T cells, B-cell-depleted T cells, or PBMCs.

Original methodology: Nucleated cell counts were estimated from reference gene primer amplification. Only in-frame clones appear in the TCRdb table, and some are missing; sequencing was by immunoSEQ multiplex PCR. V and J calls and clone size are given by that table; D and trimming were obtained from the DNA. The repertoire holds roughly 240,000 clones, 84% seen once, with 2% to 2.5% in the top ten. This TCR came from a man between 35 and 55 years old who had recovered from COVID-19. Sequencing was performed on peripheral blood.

The CDR3 DNA is TGTGCCAGTAGTATAGATCTGGGGGGGAACACTGAAGCTTTCTTT. This encodes CASSIDLGGNTEAFF. The chain employs TRBV19 and TRBJ1-1, with a tentative D call TRBD1 (5 bases). V lost 0 bases and J lost 1, with 9 bases in between. This CDR3 has 15 residues. Germline lookup yields CDR1 LNHDA and CDR2 SQIVND (reference sequence). The whole variable domain, filled in from reference TRBV19 and TRBJ1-1, reads DGGITQSPKYLFRKEGQNVTLSCEQNLNHDAMYWYRQDPGQGLRLIYYSQIVNDFQKGDIAEGYSVSREKKESFPLTVTSAQKNPTAFYLCASSIDLGGNTEAFFGQGTRLTVV.